This T cell receptor (beta chain) was obtained from a study of T cell responses to AZD1222 COVID-19 vaccine. Broader study findings: Donor demographics were predominantly white British with a female majority; clonal diversity may be underestimated.

Some clones are missing from TCRdb's copy, which holds only in-frame ones; the method was immunoSEQ multiplex PCR. The profile shows around 180,000 clones, 94% of them singletons. Germline V lookup: CDR1 SGHRS, CDR2 YFSETQ. V shed 3 bases and J shed 5 bases, with 15 bases lying between them. The CDR3 totals 15 residues. As to this clone: Antigen unknown.

The sample consisted of peripheral blood, taken 28 days after the second AZD1222 dose. The source is an adult who received the AZD1222 COVID-19 vaccine. V gene TRBV5-1 combines with J gene TRBJ1-5; weak D call: TRBD1 (6 bases). The CDR3: CASSSIGGRDQPQHF. The CDR3 DNA reads as TGCGCCAGCAGCTCTATAGGGGGTAGGGATCAGCCCCAGCATTTT.